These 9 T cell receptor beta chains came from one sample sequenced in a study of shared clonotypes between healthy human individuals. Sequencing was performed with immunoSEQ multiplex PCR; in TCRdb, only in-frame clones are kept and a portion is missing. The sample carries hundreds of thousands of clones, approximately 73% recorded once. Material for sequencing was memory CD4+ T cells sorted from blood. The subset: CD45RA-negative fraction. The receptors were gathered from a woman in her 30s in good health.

The CDR3 loop reads CASSIWAGELFF. The DNA of the CDR3 is TGTGCCAGTAGTATTTGGGCCGGGGAGCTGTTTTTT. J is TRBJ2-2 and V is TRBV19; D remains ambiguous. Germline V lookup: CDR1 LNHDA, CDR2 SQIVND (reference sequence). The CDR3 sequence is 12 residues long. The V end was cut by 3 bases, the J end by 6 bases, with 5 bases between.

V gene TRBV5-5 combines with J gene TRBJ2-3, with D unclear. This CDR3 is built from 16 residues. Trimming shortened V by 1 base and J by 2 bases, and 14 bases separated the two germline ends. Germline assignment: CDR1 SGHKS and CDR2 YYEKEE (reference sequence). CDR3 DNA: TGTGCCAGCAGCTTGAGGCTCCCCAGTCCCACAGATACGCAGTATTTT. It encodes CASSLRLPSPTDTQYF.

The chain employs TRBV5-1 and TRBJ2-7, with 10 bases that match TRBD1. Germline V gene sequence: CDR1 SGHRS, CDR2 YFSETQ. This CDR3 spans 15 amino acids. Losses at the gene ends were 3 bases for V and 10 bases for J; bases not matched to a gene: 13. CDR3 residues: CASSYSGTGALIQYF. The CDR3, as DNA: TGCGCCAGCAGCTATTCCGGGACAGGGGCCCTTATTCAGTACTTC. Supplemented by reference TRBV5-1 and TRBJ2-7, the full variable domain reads KAGVTQTPRYLIKTRGQQVTLSCSPISGHRSVSWYQQTPGQGLQFLFEYFSETQRNKGNFPGRFSGRQFSNSRSEMNVSTLELGDSALYLCASSYSGTGALIQYFGPGTRLTVT.

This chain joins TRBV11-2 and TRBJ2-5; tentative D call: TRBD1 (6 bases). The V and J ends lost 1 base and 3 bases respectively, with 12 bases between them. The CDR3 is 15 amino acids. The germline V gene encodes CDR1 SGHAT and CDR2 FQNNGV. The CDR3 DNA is TGTGCCAGCAGCTTAGGGGGACACGAGAAAGAGACCCAGTACTTC. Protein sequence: CASSLGGHEKETQYF.

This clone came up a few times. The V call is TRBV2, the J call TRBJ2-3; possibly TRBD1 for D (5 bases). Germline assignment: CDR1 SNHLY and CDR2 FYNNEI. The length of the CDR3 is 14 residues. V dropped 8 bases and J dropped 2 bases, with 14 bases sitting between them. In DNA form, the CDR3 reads TGTGCCAGCGGACACCCGGTGTTCACAGATACGCAGTATTTT. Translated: CASGHPVFTDTQYF.

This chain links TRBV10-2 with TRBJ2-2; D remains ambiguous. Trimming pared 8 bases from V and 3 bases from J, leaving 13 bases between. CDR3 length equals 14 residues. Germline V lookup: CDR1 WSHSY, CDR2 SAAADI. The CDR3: CASRKSTDTGELFF. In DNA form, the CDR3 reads TGCGCCAGCCGGAAGTCGACCGACACCGGGGAGCTGTTTTTT.

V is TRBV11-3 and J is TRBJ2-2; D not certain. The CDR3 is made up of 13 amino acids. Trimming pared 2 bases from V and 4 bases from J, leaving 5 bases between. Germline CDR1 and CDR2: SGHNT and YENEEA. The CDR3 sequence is CASSLRTTGELFF. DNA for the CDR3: TGTGCCAGCAGCTTACGGACCACCGGGGAGCTGTTTTTT. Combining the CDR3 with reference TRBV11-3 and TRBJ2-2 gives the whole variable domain EAGVVQSPRYKIIEKKQPVAFWCNPISGHNTLYWYLQNLGQGPELLIRYENEEAVDDSQLPKDRFSAERLKGVDSTLKIQPAELGDSAVYLCASSLRTTGELFFGEGSRLTVL.

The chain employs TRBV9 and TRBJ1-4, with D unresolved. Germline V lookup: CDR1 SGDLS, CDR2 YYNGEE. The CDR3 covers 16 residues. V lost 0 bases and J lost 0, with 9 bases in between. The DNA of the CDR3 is TGTGCCAGCAGCGTAGGAGGTCTGTCAACTAATGAAAAACTGTTTTTT. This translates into CASSVGGLSTNEKLFF.

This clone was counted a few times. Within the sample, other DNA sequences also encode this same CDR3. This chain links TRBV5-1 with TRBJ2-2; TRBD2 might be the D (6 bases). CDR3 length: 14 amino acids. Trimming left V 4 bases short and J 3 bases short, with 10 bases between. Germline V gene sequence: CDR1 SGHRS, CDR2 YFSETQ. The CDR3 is CASSAGTDTGELFF. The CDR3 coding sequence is TGCGCCAGCAGCGCCGGGACTGACACCGGGGAGCTGTTTTTT.